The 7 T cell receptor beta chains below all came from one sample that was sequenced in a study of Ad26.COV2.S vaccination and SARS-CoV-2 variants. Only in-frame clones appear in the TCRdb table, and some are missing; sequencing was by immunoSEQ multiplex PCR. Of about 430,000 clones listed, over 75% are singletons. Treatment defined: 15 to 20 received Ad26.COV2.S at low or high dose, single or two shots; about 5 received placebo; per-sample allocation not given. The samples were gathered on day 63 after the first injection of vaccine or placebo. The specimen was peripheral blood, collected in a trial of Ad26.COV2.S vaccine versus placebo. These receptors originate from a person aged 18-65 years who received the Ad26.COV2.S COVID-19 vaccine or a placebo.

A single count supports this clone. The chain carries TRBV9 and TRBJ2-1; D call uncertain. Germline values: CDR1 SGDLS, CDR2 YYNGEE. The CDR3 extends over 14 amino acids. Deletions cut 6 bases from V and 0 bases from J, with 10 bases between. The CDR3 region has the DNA TGTGCCAGCACCCCTTCAAGCTCCTACAATGAGCAGTTCTTC. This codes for CASTPSSSYNEQFF.

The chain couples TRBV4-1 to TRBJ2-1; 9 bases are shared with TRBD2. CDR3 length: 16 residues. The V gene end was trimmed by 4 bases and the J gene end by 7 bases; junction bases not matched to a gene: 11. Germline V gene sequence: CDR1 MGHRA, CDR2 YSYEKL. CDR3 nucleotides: TGCGCCAGCAGCCCCCGGAAAGGTCTAGCGGGAAATGAGCAGTTCTTC. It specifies CASSPRKGLAGNEQFF.

Written as DNA, the CDR3 is TGTGCCAGCAGAAAACAGGGTGACACTGAAGCTTTCTTT. Its translation is CASRKQGDTEAFF. V is TRBV7-6 and J is TRBJ1-1, with a weak D call TRBD1 (6 bases). V lost 6 bases and J 3 bases, leaving 11 bases between the germline ends. This CDR3 is 13 amino acids long. Per the germline V gene, CDR1 is SGHVS and CDR2 is FNYEAQ.

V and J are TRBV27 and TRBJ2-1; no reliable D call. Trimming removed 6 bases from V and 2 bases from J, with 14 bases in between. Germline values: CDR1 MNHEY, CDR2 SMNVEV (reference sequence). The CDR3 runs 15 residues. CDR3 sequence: CASSPVPAAYNEQFF. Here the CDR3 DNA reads TGTGCCAGCAGCCCGGTCCCAGCAGCCTACAATGAGCAGTTCTTC.

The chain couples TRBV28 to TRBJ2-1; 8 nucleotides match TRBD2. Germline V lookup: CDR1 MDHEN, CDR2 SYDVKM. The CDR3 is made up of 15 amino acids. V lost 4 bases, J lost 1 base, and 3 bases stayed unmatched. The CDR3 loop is CASSWAGGSYNEQFF. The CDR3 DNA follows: TGTGCCAGCAGTTGGGCGGGAGGATCCTACAATGAGCAGTTCTTC. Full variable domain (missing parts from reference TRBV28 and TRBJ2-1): DVKVTQSSRYLVKRTGEKVFLECVQDMDHENMFWYRQDPGLGLRLIYFSYDVKMKEKGDIPEGYSVSREKKERFSLILESASTNQTSMYLCASSWAGGSYNEQFFGPGTRLTVL.

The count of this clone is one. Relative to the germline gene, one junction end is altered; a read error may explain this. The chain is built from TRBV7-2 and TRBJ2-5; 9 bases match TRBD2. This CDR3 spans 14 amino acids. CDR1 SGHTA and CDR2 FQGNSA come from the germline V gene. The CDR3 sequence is CASSLAGLQETQYF. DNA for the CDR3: TGTGCCAGCAGCCTAGCGGGGCTTCAAGAGACCCAGTACTTC.

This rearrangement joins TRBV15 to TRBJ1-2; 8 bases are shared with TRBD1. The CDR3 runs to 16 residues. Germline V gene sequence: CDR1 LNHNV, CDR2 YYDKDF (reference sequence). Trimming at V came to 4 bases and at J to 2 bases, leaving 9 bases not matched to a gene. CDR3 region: CATSNGTGTINYGYTF. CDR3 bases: TGTGCCACCAGCAACGGGACAGGCACAATCAACTATGGCTACACCTTC.